This TCR beta chain was recovered during a study of a mutant IDH1 vaccine in newly diagnosed glioma. Background on the study: Visit timing is recorded as week 35 for V12 and week 47 for V13.

Time point described: week 47, end of study. Vaccination used 300 ug of mutant IDH1 20-mer peptide per dose, with topical imiquimod. Across weeks 1, 3, 5, 7, 11, 15, 19 and 23, patients received a vaccination each time, eight in all. This CDR3 has 16 residues. From germline, CDR1 is KGHSH and CDR2 LQKENI. The ends lost 3 bases at V and 1 base at J; junction bases unmatched: 7. The method was immunoSEQ multiplex PCR; TCRdb's version includes in-frame clones alone and lacks a portion of them. The sample carries approximately 84,000 clones, 75% to 85% recorded once. Details on this clone: What it binds is not known.

The origin of this receptor is a man aged 40-50 years with glioma. The rearrangement joins TRBV18 to TRBJ1-2; the match to TRBD1 covers 8 bases. This specimen consisted of PBMCs, obtained from a glioma patient whose treatment included an IDH1 peptide vaccine. CDR3 loop: CASSPTGQGSNYGYTF. The CDR3, as DNA: TGTGCCAGCTCACCTACTGGACAGGGAAGTAACTATGGCTACACCTTC.